Each of the 9 T cell receptor beta chains below was sequenced from the same sample in a study of blood T cell repertoires in COVID-19. Method: immunoSEQ multiplex PCR; TCRdb's copy keeps in-frame clones and lacks some. The sample shows just under 60,000 clones, about 86% of them seen only once. Sequencing used peripheral blood. The receptor set was obtained from a man aged 60 to 75 with acute or convalescent COVID-19.

Worth noting for this clone: The sample has other DNA sequences that encode this CDR3 too. The chain joins TRBV6-1 to TRBJ2-1; 11 bases map to TRBD2. Germline CDR1 MNHNS, CDR2 SASEGT. The V gene end was trimmed by 2 bases and the J gene end by 4 bases; junction bases not matched to a gene: 1. The CDR3 runs to 15 residues. The CDR3 protein is CASSELAGGYNEQFF. For the CDR3, the DNA is TGTGCCAGCAGTGAACTAGCGGGAGGTTACAATGAGCAGTTCTTC.

This rearrangement joins TRBV15 to TRBJ1-2, with TRBD1 matching 8 bases. The germline gives CDR1 LNHNV, CDR2 YYDKDF (reference sequence). J was trimmed by 7 bases and V by 0 bases; bases with no gene match: 10. CDR3 length: 16 amino acids. CDR3 in DNA: TGTGCCACCAGCAGAGATAACTCCTACAGGGGGGTTGGCTACACCTTC. Its protein is CATSRDNSYRGVGYTF.

The sample holds one count of this clone. V is TRBV27 and J is TRBJ2-7, with TRBD2 matching 7 bases. Germline CDR1 MNHEY, CDR2 SMNVEV (reference sequence). The CDR3 totals 13 residues. The V gene end was trimmed by 6 bases and the J gene end by 6 bases; junction bases not matched to a gene: 8. This CDR3 reads CASRYPGGFEQYF. The CDR3 DNA sequence: TGTGCCAGCAGATACCCGGGGGGTTTCGAGCAGTACTTC.

CDR3 sequence reads: CASSQTGRNSPLHF. CDR3 in DNA: TGTGCCAGCAGCCAGACAGGGAGGAATTCACCCCTCCACTTT. J is TRBJ1-6 and V is TRBV2; 7 nucleotides match TRBD1. J was trimmed by 7 bases and V by 6 bases; bases with no gene match: 6. The CDR3 runs 14 residues. Germline values: CDR1 SNHLY, CDR2 FYNNEI.

The genes are TRBV28 and TRBJ2-7; the match to TRBD1 covers 7 bases. The CDR3 runs 13 residues. V lost 4 bases to trimming and J lost 2 bases; unmatched junction nucleotides: 2. Germline-derived CDR1 and CDR2 are MDHEN and SYDVKM. The CDR3 reads CASSYQGAYEQYF. CDR3 in DNA: TGTGCCAGCAGTTATCAGGGGGCCTACGAGCAGTACTTC.

V usage is TRBV7-8 and J usage is TRBJ2-7; 7 bases match TRBD1. Germline V lookup: CDR1 SGHVS, CDR2 FQNEAQ. Trimming at V came to 5 bases and at J to 1 base, leaving 11 bases not matched to a gene. The CDR3 runs 16 residues. The CDR3 loop reads CASSNRRDSPSYEQYF. DNA for the CDR3: TGTGCCAGCAGCAACAGACGGGACAGTCCATCCTACGAGCAGTACTTC.

The DNA for the CDR3 is TGCGCCAGCAGCCAAGAACCGGGACTAGCGGTCAATGAGCAGTTCTTC. Amino acid sequence: CASSQEPGLAVNEQFF. This rearrangement joins TRBV4-1 to TRBJ2-1, with 11 bases aligning to TRBD2. The CDR3 runs 16 residues. V shed 0 bases and J 6 bases; nucleotides not matched to a gene: 4. CDR1 and CDR2 from the germline V gene are MGHRA and YSYEKL.

This chain links TRBV10-1 with TRBJ2-1, with a weak D call TRBD1 (6 bases). Per the germline V gene, CDR1 is WNHNN and CDR2 is SYGVQD (reference sequence). V was cut by 6 bases and J by 1 base, with 13 bases left in between. The CDR3 spans 15 residues. The CDR3 sequence is CASSPGDPSYNEQFF. CDR3 coding DNA: TGCGCCAGCAGCCCAGGGGATCCGTCCTACAATGAGCAGTTCTTC.

The chain has TRBV12-1 and TRBJ2-7; the D call in the table, TRBD1, was not verified against the DNA. TRBV12-1 is recorded as a pseudogene. This CDR3 comprises 8 residues. CDR3 amino acids: CASSPFYF. The CDR3 nucleotides are TGTGCCAGCAGCCCATTCTACTTC.